What follows is one T cell receptor beta chain and its context. Sequencing used immunoSEQ multiplex PCR; TCRdb keeps in-frame clones, though not all of them. Among approximately 190,000 clones listed, approximately 92% were seen once. J lost 8 bases, V lost 5 bases, and 10 bases had no gene match. The CDR3 contains 14 residues. The V gene's germline CDR1 is SGHTA and CDR2 FQGNSA. This sample was included in a study of blood T cell repertoires in COVID-19. Study as a whole: Nucleic acid was either cDNA or gDNA, and it came from T cells, B-cell-depleted T cells, or PBMCs.

The source material was peripheral blood. The source is a man aged 50 to 59 with acute or convalescent COVID-19. The chain recombines TRBV7-2 with TRBJ1-1; TRBD1 matches at 8 bases. CDR3 DNA sequence: TGTGCCAGCAGCCTACCAGGGGGCGGTGGGGAAGCTTTCTTT. Amino acid sequence: CASSLPGGGGEAFF.